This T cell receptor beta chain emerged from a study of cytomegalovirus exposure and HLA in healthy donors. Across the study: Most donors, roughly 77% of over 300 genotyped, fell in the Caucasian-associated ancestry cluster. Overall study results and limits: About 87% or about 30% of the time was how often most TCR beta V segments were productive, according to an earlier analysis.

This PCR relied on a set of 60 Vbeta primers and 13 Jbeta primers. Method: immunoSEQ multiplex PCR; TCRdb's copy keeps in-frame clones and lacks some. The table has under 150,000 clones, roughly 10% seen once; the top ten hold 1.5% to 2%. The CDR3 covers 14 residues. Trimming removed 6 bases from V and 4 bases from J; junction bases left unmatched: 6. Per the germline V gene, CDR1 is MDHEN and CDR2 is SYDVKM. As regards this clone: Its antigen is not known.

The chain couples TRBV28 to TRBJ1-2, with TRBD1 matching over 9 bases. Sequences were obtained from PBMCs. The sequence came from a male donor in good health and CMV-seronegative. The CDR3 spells CASRVDRGRYGYTF. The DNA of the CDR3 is TGTGCCAGCAGGGTGGACAGGGGCCGCTATGGCTACACCTTC.